The T cell receptor beta chain described here comes from a study of shared clonotypes between healthy human individuals. Study in general: Each donor had three CD4 naive, three CD4 memory, two CD8 naive and one CD8 memory plate. Study-level findings and limits: In having few donors, the study represented limited genetic and exposure-history diversity.

Assay used: immunoSEQ multiplex PCR; TCRdb lists only in-frame clones, some missing. The table has about 600,000 clones, around 97% seen once. Notes on this clone: Its antigen is unknown.

This CDR3 comprises 15 residues. V lost 3 bases and J lost 0, with 12 bases in between. Germline V gene data show CDR1 as SGDLS and CDR2 as YYNGEE. The source is a woman aged 30 to 39 in good health. The chain is built from TRBV9 and TRBJ1-1; no definite D call. Sequencing input: naive CD4+ T cells sorted from blood. The sample's subset: CD45RA+ positively selected. The CDR3 DNA is TGTGCCAGCAGCGCCGCTGACGGGATGAACACTGAAGCTTTCTTT. Translation: CASSAADGMNTEAFF.